This record covers a single T cell receptor (beta chain). This could be a read error, since a much larger clone is one nucleotide away. This sample is part of a study of breast tumors, draining lymph nodes, adjacent tissues. Breast cancer patients provided tissue from their axillary draining lymph nodes. TCRdb re-analysed the multiplex PCR reads in MiXCR, keeping a single row per CDR3 protein. The sample carries around 140,000 distinct CDR3 sequences, 32% recorded once. CDR3 length: 14 amino acids. The germline CDR1 and CDR2 sequences are MNHEY and SVGEGT. V was shortened by 3 bases and J by 4 bases, with 12 bases between the two germline ends.

The chain links TRBV6-2 or TRBV6-3 to TRBJ1-2, with D hard to call. The TCR originated in a female donor with breast cancer. Some clones in this sample may be carry-over from other donors' samples. Sequenced: axillary lymph node tissue. CDR3 sequence: CASSYWAITYGYTF. CDR3 in DNA: TGTGCCAGCAGTTATTGGGCTATCACCTATGGCTACACCTTC.